The text below deals with one T cell receptor (beta chain). The antigen is unknown. The sample originates from a study of cytomegalovirus exposure and HLA in healthy donors. Whole-study context: Counted in an early data release were tens of millions of unique TCRs from HLA-typed donors.

With 3 bases removed from V and 11 bases from J, the gap between germline ends came to 7 bases. CDR1 MDHEN and CDR2 SYDVKM come from the germline V gene. CDR3 length: 11 amino acids. The PCR used 60 Vbeta and 13 Jbeta primers. Clones were sequenced by immunoSEQ multiplex PCR, and TCRdb holds only the in-frame ones, with some missing. Of approximately 290,000 clones in the sample, 80% are singletons; the top ten hold about 0.3%. General study findings and limits: The likely origin of a cluster of highly shared sequence variants was a sequencing artifact. Most of the TCR beta V segments (in an earlier analysis) were productive either about 87% or about 30% of the time.

The rearrangement uses TRBV28 and TRBJ1-4; a possible D gene is TRBD1 (6 bases). The sequenced material came from PBMCs. The receptor comes from a girl between 2 and 10 years old in good health and CMV-seronegative. The CDR3 sequence: CASSFQGKLFF. In DNA, the CDR3 is TGTGCCAGCAGTTTTCAGGGGAAACTGTTTTTT.